The present T cell receptor (beta chain) was sequenced within a study of tumor-infiltrating lymphocytes in primary liver carcinoma. Findings of the study overall: Tumors and blood were compared for top-250-clone fraction, and tumors had the significantly higher value (p = 0.039).

Priming with a constant-region primer yielded TCR beta cDNA from about 450 ng total RNA. Generation of the TCR beta libraries relied on three nested multiplex PCR rounds using slightly modified ARM-PCR. A C-beta reverse primer was combined with TRBV1-TRBV30 forward primers in the first two PCR rounds, and each round had around 11 cycles. TCRdb fed the multiplex PCR reads into MiXCR, producing one record per CDR3 protein. The data hold approximately 340,000 distinct CDR3 sequences, with almost 65% observed a single time. V shed 3 bases and J shed 4 bases, with 9 bases lying between them. This CDR3 has 13 residues. Germline V gene lookup returns CDR1 ENHRY and CDR2 SYGVKD. Alongside blood RNA obtained from unsorted whole blood, germline DNA was also extracted. This clonotype was found many times. The target antigen is unknown.

The sequence came from a man aged 40-49 years with primary liver carcinoma and hepatitis B virus infection. The V gene is TRBV10-3, the J gene TRBJ1-1, with D maybe TRBD1 (5 bases). Specimen: peripheral blood. The CDR3: CAISEQEGTEAFF. CDR3 DNA: TGTGCCATCAGTGAACAGGAGGGCACTGAAGCTTTCTTT.